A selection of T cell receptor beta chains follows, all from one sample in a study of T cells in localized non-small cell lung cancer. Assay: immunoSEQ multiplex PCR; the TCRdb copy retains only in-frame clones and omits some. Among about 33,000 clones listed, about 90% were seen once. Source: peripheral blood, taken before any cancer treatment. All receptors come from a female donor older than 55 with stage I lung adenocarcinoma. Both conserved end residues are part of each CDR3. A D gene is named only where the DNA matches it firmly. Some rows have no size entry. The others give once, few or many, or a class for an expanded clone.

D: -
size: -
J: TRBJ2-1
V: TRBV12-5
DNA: TGTGCTAGTGGTCATACTAGCTTCGATGAGCAGTTCTTC
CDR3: CASGHTSFDEQFF

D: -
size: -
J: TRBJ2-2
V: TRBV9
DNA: TGTGCCAGCACCATGACAGGACAGTCTTACACCGGGGAGCTGTTTTTT
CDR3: CASTMTGQSYTGELFF

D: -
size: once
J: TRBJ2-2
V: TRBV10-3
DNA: TGTGCCATCAGTGATTTGGGCGCCGGGGAGCTGTTTTTT
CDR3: CAISDLGAGELFF

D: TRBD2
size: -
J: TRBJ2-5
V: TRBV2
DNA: TGTGCCGGTAGCGGGGAAGAGACCCAGTACTTC
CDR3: CAGSGEETQYF

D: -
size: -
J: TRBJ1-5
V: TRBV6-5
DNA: TGTGCCAGCAGTCCCAACCATCAGCCCCAGCATTTT
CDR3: CASSPNHQPQHF

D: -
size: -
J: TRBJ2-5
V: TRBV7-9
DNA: TGTGCCAGCAGCTTAGTTAGTGGGACGGGACAAGAGACCCAGTACTTC
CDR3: CASSLVSGTGQETQYF

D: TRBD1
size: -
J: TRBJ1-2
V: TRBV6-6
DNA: TGTGCCAGCAGGGGGACAGGGCTAAATGGCTACACCTTC
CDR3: CASRGTGLNGYTF

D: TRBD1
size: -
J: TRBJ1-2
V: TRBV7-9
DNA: TGTGCCAGCAGCTTAGGGACAGGGCAAGGTGATGGTGGCTACACCTTC
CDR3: CASSLGTGQGDGGYTF

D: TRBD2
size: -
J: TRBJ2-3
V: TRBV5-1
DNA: TGCGCCAGCAGCCGTAGCGGGGGCGTCACAGATACGCAGTATTTT
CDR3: CASSRSGGVTDTQYF

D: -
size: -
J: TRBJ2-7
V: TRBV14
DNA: TGTGCCAGCAGCCAAGTTGGGGGCGGCGAGCAGTACTTC
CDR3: CASSQVGGGEQYF

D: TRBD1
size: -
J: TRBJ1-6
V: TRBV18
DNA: TGTGCCAGCTCACTCAACAGGGGGCAGGTTGGAGGACCCCTCCACTTT
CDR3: CASSLNRGQVGGPLHF

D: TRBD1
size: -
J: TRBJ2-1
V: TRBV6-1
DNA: TGTGCCAGCATTTCCCTCGGGACAGGGACCGTTGAGCAGTTCTTC
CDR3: CASISLGTGTVEQFF

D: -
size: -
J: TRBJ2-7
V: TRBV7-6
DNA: TGTGCCAGCAGCCTTGAGAGGGGCGGCCGCTACGAGCAGTACTTC
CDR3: CASSLERGGRYEQYF

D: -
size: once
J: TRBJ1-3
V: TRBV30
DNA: TGTGCCTGGAGTGGTGTCCTGGGGAGCATATATTTT
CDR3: CAWSGVLGSIYF

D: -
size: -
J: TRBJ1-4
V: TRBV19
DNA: TGTGCCAGTAGAAAGGCAGGGGACAATGAAAAACTGTTTTTT
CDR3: CASRKAGDNEKLFF

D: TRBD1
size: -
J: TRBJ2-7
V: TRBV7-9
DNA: TGTGCCAGCAGGGACAGGGACATCTCTTACGAGCAGTACTTC
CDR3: CASRDRDISYEQYF

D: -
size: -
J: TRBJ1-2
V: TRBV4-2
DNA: TGTGCCAGCAGCCAAGCCGAGGGCCAGAACTATGGCTACACCTTC
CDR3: CASSQAEGQNYGYTF

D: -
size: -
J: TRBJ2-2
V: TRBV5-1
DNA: TGCGCCAGCAGCTTAGTTGGGCGGACCGGGGAGCTGTTTTTT
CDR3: CASSLVGRTGELFF

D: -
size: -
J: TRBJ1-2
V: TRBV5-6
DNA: TGTGCCAGCAGCAAGAACAGGGTTAACTATGGCTACACCTTC
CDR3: CASSKNRVNYGYTF

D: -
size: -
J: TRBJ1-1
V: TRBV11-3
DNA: TGTGCCAGCAGCCCCGTTTCCGTTGAGGGGCGGTATACTGAAGCTTTCTTT
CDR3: CASSPVSVEGRYTEAFF

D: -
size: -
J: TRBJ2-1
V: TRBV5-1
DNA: TGCGCCAGCAGCTTGACTAGTTCGGAGAATGAGCAGTTCTTC
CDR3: CASSLTSSENEQFF

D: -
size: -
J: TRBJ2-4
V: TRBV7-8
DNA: TGTGCCAGCAGCTTAACCCTAGCCAAAAACATTCAGTACTTC
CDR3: CASSLTLAKNIQYF

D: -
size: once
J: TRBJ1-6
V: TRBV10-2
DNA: TGCGCCAGCAGGGACGGACTCTTTTCACCCCTCCACTTT
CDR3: CASRDGLFSPLHF

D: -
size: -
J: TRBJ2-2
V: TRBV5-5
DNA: TGTGCCAGCAGCGCCATCCCGGGCGTTGAGGAGCTGTTTTTT
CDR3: CASSAIPGVEELFF

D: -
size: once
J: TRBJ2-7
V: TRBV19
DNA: TGTGCCAGTAGCTCCCGTTCCTACGAGCAGTACTTC
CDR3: CASSSRSYEQYF

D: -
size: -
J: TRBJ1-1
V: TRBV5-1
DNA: TGCGCCAGCAGCTTTGAGTTTAACACTGAAGCTTTCTTT
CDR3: CASSFEFNTEAFF

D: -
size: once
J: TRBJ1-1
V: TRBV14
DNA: TGTGCCACCGGCAGGGGTAGGACTGAAGCTTTCTTT
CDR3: CATGRGRTEAFF

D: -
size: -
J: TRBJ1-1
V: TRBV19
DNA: TGTGCCAGTAGTCGATCCCCGGACACCTACACTGAAGCTTTCTTT
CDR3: CASSRSPDTYTEAFF

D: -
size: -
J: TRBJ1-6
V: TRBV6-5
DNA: TGTGCCAGCAGTTATTTCACACCCCTCCACTTT
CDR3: CASSYFTPLHF

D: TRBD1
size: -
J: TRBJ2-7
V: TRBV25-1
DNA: TGTGCCAGCAGTGCCGGGACAGGGGCCTCCTACGAGCAGTACTTC
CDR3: CASSAGTGASYEQYF

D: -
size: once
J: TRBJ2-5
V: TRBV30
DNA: TGTGCCTGGAGTAACTACCGGGGGGCCCTCCAAGAGACCCAGTACTTC
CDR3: CAWSNYRGALQETQYF

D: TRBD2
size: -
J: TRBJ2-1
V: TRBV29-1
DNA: TGCAGCGTGTATCTGACTAGCGGGCCCTACAATGAGCAGTTCTTC
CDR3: CSVYLTSGPYNEQFF

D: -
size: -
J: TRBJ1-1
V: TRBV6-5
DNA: TGTGCCAGCAGTTACTCGGGAGGGGAGGGCACTGAAGCTTTCTTT
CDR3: CASSYSGGEGTEAFF

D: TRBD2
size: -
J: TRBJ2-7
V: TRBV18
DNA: TGTGCCAGCTCACCCCGACTAGCGGGGGGCTACGAGCAGTACTTC
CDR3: CASSPRLAGGYEQYF

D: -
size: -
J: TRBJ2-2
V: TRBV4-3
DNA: TGCGCCAGCAGCCAAGAGGGTTGGGCCACCGGGGAGCTGTTTTTT
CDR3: CASSQEGWATGELFF

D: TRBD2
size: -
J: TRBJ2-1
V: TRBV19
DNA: TGTGCCAGTAGTGGGGCTAGCGGGGGAAGGGCCTACAATGAGCAGTTCTTC
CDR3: CASSGASGGRAYNEQFF

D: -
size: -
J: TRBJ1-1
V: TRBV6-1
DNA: TGTGCCAGCATAAGGTGGGGCGAAGAGTACACTGAAGCTTTCTTT
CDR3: CASIRWGEEYTEAFF